Listed here are 20 T cell receptor beta chains from one sample, sequenced in a study of tumor-infiltrating lymphocytes in primary liver carcinoma (dated by TCRdb to 2016 to 2017). Blood RNA was extracted from unsorted whole blood using TRIzol reagent, and germline DNA was obtained with the DNeasy Blood & Tissue kit. Sequencing used an Illumina HiSeq 2500. A constant-region primer and ProtoScript II reverse transcriptase were used to reverse-transcribe TCRbeta-specific cDNA from roughly 500 ng total RNA. TCRbeta libraries were built with three nested multiplex PCR rounds, a slightly modified ARM-PCR procedure. The first two PCR rounds used multiplex TRBV1-TRBV30 forward primers with a Cbeta reverse primer, each for 10 cycles. TCRdb's own reprocessing of the public reads used fastp at Q25 and MiXCR and kept productive beta chains. Rows with a matching CDR3 protein are joined into one entry that keeps the most common DNA and genes. For this sample there are about 320,000 distinct CDR3 sequences; 65% appear just once. Approximately 9% of the sample comes from the top ten.

Sequences were obtained from peripheral blood. The receptors were gathered from a middle-aged man with primary liver carcinoma and hepatitis B virus infection.

About this clonotype: Just one base apart from a much larger clone, this may be a read error. This chain connects TRBV6-5 to TRBJ1-4, with 7 bases aligning to TRBD1. CDR1 and CDR2 (germline): MNHEY, SVGAGI. The CDR3 is 15 residues long. The CDR3 loop reads CASGYSTGRVEKLFF. CDR3 nucleotides: TGTGCCAGCGGTTACTCGACAGGGCGGGTCGAAAAACTGTTTTTT.

In its sample, this clonotype was seen a few times. The V and J genes are TRBV5-4 and TRBJ2-7; perhaps D is TRBD1 or TRBD2 (5 bases each). The CDR3 covers 11 residues. The germline V gene encodes CDR1 SGHNT and CDR2 YYREEE (reference sequence). Trimming shortened V by 4 bases and J by 8 bases, and 10 bases separated the two germline ends. In nucleotides, the CDR3 is TGTGCCAGCAGCCAGACGGGACAGCAGTACTTC. Translation gives CASSQTGQQYF.

This chain links TRBV2 with TRBJ2-1, with TRBD2 as a possible D gene (5 bases). The germline gives CDR1 SNHLY, CDR2 FYNNEI. The V end was cut by 6 bases, the J end by 9 bases, with 12 bases between. The CDR3 is 12 residues long. CDR3 DNA sequence: TGTGCCAGCAGGGAGGACTCCTCTGAGCAGTTCTTC. Its translation is CASREDSSEQFF. The variable domain in full, completed from reference TRBV2 and TRBJ2-1, reads EPEVTQTPSHQVTQMGQEVILRCVPISNHLYFYWYRQILGQKVEFLVSFYNNEISEKSEIFDDQFSVERPDGSNFTLKIRSTKLEDSAMYFCASREDSSEQFFGPGTRLTVL.

Only one count was recorded for this clonotype. This may arise from a read error, as a much more abundant clone is one base away. In this CDR3 the conserved last residue, phenylalanine or tryptophan, is missing, so a read error is likely. The DNA is left out, because the CDR3 cannot be placed on it with certainty; the CDR3 is given as TCRdb lists it. The chain joins TRBV11-2 to TRBJ1-1; TRBD1, as called in the table, went unchecked against the DNA. 13 amino acids form the CDR3, both terminal residues included. Germline V CDR1 and CDR2: SGHAT, FQNNGV. The CDR3 loop reads CASSLGPGTKTFV.

Points on this clonotype: Just one base apart from a much larger clone, this may be a read error. V and J are TRBV6-5 and TRBJ2-7; 7 positions match TRBD2. The CDR3 runs 12 residues. Germline lookup yields CDR1 MNHEY and CDR2 SVGAGI. The CDR3 nucleotides read TGTGCCACCAGTGGGGGGGGCTACGAGCAGTACTTC. This translates into CATSGGGYEQYF.

This clonotype has ten or more counts. The V gene is TRBV11-1, the J gene TRBJ2-7; the match to TRBD1 covers 10 bases. Germline assignment: CDR1 SGHAT and CDR2 FQDESV (reference sequence). Germline trimming cut 3 bases from V and 2 bases from J; bases unmatched to any gene: 4. This CDR3 spans 15 amino acids. The CDR3 spells CASSFAGTGAYEQYF. The CDR3 DNA is TGTGCCAGCAGCTTTGCCGGGACAGGGGCCTACGAGCAGTACTTC.

On this clonotype itself: Compared with germline, one end of the junction differs, possibly owing to a read error. The chain links TRBV6-2 or TRBV6-3 to TRBJ1-1; D uncertain. Germline V gene lookup returns CDR1 MNHEY and CDR2 SVGEGT. This CDR3 comprises 16 residues. CDR3: CVSSWNRQTMNTEAFF. The CDR3 coding sequence is TGTGTCAGCAGTTGGAACCGACAAACAATGAACACTGAAGCTTTCTTT.

With regard to this clonotype: The conserved closing phenylalanine or tryptophan is absent in this CDR3, likely reflecting a read error. The J gene is TRBJ2-5, the V gene TRBV11-1; the match to TRBD2 covers 9 bases. With 5 bases clipped from V and 6 bases from J, the junction kept 7 bases outside the gene matches. Germline CDR1 and CDR2: SGHAT and FQDESV (reference sequence). The CDR3 sequence is 14 residues long. CDR3 region: CASSMREGRKTQYL. CDR3 bases: TGTGCCAGCAGCATGCGGGAGGGCCGTAAGACCCAGTACTTA.

As regards this clonotype: This may come from a read error, since a much larger clone is one base off. This chain uses TRBV6-5 with TRBJ2-3; D not certain. Trimming took 3 bases from V and 14 from J, leaving 15 bases between them. Germline V gives CDR1 MNHEY, CDR2 SVGAGI. The CDR3 is 12 residues long. In DNA, the CDR3 is TGTGCCAGCAGTTATGTCAGGCTCAGGATGTATTTT. Translating gives CASSYVRLRMYF.

The rearrangement links TRBV7-9 to TRBJ2-2; D gene unclear. V was clipped by 4 bases and J by 7 bases, with 19 bases between them. The CDR3 consists of 16 residues. From germline, CDR1 is SEHNR and CDR2 FQNEAQ (reference sequence). The DNA for the CDR3 is TGTGCCAGCAGCTCAACTGGACGAAACTGGGGCGGGGAGCTGTTTTTT. Protein sequence: CASSSTGRNWGGELFF.

This clonotype was found once. The genes are TRBV11-2 and TRBJ2-1; maybe TRBD2 (5 bases). V shed 6 bases and J shed 14 bases, with 26 bases lying between them. The CDR3 loop spans 15 amino acids. Looked up from germline, CDR1 is SGHAT and CDR2 is FQNNGV. The CDR3 region has the DNA TGTGCCAGCAGTCTAGAGGGCTCGTTTGGCAATGTGAAGTTCTTC. This translates into CASSLEGSFGNVKFF.

Note on this clonotype: A clone one base away is much larger, so this may be a read error. The J gene is TRBJ1-2, the V gene TRBV4-1, with D tentatively TRBD1 (6 bases). CDR1 is MGHRA and CDR2 is YSYEKL in the germline V gene. The CDR3 sequence is 15 residues long. CDR3 in amino acids: CASSQGDKSNYDYTF. CDR3 in DNA: TGCGCCAGCAGCCAGGGGGACAAGTCTAACTATGACTACACCTTC.

Remarks on this clonotype: A clone one base away is much larger, so this may be a read error. Likely a read error: the CDR3 ends without its conserved phenylalanine or tryptophan. The chain is built from TRBV12-3 or TRBV12-4 and TRBJ2-1, with D uncertain. CDR3 length: 13 amino acids. Trimming left V 7 bases short and J 6 bases short, with 13 bases between. CDR3 sequence (DNA): TGTGCCAGCAAAGGCAGCTCCCGCAATGAGCAGTTCTCC. As protein: CASKGSSRNEQFS.

Regarding this clonotype: Just one base apart from a much larger clone, this may be a read error. The chain combines TRBV29-1 with TRBJ2-7; TRBD1 matches 10 bases. The CDR3 extends over 15 amino acids. The germline gives CDR1 SQVTM, CDR2 ANQGSEA. DNA of the CDR3: TGCAGCGTTACGTTGAGGGACAGGGGACTTTACGAGCTGTACTTC. Translated: CSVTLRDRGLYELYF.

On this clonotype: Its ends do not fully match the called genes, so a read error is possible. V is TRBV28 and J is TRBJ1-1, with D unresolved. There are 14 residues in the CDR3. The germline CDR1 and CDR2 sequences are MDHEN and SYDVKM. DNA for the CDR3: TGCGCCAGCAGTTCGGGTTTTGGGAACACTGAAGCTTTCTTT. As protein: CASSSGFGNTEAFF.

Comment on this clonotype: The CDR3 ends on some other residue instead of the conserved phenylalanine or tryptophan, so this is likely a read error. The chain uses TRBV11-2 and TRBJ2-5; D is unclear. This CDR3 spans 13 amino acids. Germline lookup yields CDR1 SGHAT and CDR2 FQNNGV. CDR3 nucleotides: TGTGCCAGCACCCTCCCCGGAGCCGAGATCCAGTACTCC. Residues: CASTLPGAEIQYS.

The CDR3 DNA reads TGTGCCAGCAGTTTTTTTCGTCCTTCGGGAATGTACGAGCAGTACTTC. Translating gives CASSFFRPSGMYEQYF. This sequence joins TRBV28 and TRBJ2-7, with D possibly matching TRBD2 (5 bases). This CDR3 is 16 amino acids long. In germline, CDR1 is MDHEN, CDR2 SYDVKM. V was trimmed by 3 bases and J by 4 bases, leaving 19 bases between them.

With respect to this clonotype: A much larger clone is a single base away; this may be a read error. CDR3 loop: CSAAGESGAQYF. CDR3 bases: TGCAGCGCAGCGGGAGAATCGGGAGCGCAGTACTTC. The V call is TRBV29-1, the J call TRBJ2-7; 8 nucleotides agree with TRBD2. The CDR3 consists of 12 residues. J was trimmed by 9 bases and V by 7 bases; bases with no gene match: 11. CDR1 and CDR2 (germline): SQVTM, ANQGSEA.

V gene TRBV6-5 combines with J gene TRBJ2-1; no definite D call. CDR1 is MNHEY, CDR2 SVGAGI, per germline. V lost 0 bases to trimming and J lost 0 bases, with 15 bases between them. This CDR3 is built from 18 residues. Here the CDR3 reads CASSYSKHRTSSYNEQFF. Written as DNA, the CDR3 is TGTGCCAGCAGTTACTCGAAACACCGAACGAGCTCCTACAATGAGCAGTTCTTC.

This clonotype was seen a few times. The chain employs TRBV6-6 and TRBJ1-6; tentatively, D is TRBD1 (5 bases). The V end lost 6 bases, the J end lost 10 bases, and 22 bases lay between the germline ends. This CDR3 has 16 amino acids. In germline, CDR1 is MNHNY, CDR2 SVGAGI (reference sequence). CDR3: CASSLTMTVRGSPLHF. CDR3 DNA sequence: TGTGCCAGCAGCCTTACCATGACAGTTAGGGGCTCACCCCTCCACTTT.